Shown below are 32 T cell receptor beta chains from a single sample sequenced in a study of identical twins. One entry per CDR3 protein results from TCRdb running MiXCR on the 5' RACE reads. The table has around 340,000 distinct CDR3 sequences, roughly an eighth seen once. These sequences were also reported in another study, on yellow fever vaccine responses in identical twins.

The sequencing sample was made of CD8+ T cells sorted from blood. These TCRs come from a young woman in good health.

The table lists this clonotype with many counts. CDR3: CSARAGSFQETQYF. CDR3 DNA sequence: TGCAGTGCTAGAGCGGGGTCCTTCCAAGAGACCCAGTACTTC. The chain is built from TRBV20-1 and TRBJ2-5; the D gene is possibly TRBD2 (5 bases). Per germline, CDR1 DFQATT and CDR2 SNEGSKA (reference sequence). The length of the CDR3 is 14 residues. V gave up 1 base and J gave up 1 base, with 10 bases separating them.

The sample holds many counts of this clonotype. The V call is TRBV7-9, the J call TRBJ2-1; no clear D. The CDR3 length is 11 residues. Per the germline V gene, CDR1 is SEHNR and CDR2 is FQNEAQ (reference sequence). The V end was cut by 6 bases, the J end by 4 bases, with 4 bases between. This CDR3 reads CASSAYNEQFF. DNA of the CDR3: TGTGCCAGCAGTGCGTACAATGAGCAGTTCTTC.

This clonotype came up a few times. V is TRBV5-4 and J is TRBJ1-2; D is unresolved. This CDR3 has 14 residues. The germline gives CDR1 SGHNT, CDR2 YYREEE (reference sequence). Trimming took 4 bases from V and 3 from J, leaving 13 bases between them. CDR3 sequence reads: CASSPPEEDYGYTF. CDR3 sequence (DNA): TGTGCCAGCAGCCCGCCTGAGGAGGACTATGGCTACACCTTC.

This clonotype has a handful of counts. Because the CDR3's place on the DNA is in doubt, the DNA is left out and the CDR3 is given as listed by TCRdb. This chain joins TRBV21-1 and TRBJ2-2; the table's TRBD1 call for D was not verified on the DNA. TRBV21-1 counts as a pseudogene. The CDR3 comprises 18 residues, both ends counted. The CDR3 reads CASSKGVGRSGTPGSCFF.

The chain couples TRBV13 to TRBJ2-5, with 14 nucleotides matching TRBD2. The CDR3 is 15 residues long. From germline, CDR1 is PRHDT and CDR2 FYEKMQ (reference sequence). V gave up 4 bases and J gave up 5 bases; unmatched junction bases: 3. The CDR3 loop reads CASSSGLAGAETQYF. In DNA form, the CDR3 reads TGTGCCAGCAGCTCGGGACTAGCGGGAGCGGAGACCCAGTACTTC.

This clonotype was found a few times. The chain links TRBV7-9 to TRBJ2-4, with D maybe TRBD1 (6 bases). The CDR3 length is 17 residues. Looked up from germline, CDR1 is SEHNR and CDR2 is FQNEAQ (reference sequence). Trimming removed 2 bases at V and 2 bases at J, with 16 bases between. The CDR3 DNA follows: TGTGCCAGCAGCTTAATGGACAGTCCTTTTCCCAAAAACATTCAGTACTTC. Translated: CASSLMDSPFPKNIQYF. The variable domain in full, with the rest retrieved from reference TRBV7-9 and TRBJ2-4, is DTGVSQNPRHKITKRGQNVTFRCDPISEHNRLYWYRQTLGQGPEFLTYFQNEAQLEKSRLLSDRFSAERPKGSFSTLEIQRTEQGDSAMYLCASSLMDSPFPKNIQYFGAGTRLSVL.

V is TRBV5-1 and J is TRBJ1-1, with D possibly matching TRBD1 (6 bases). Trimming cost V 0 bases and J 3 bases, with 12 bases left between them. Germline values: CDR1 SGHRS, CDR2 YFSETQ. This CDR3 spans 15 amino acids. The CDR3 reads CASSLEWGADTEAFF. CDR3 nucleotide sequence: TGCGCCAGCAGCTTGGAATGGGGGGCAGACACTGAAGCTTTCTTT.

CDR3 sequence (DNA): TGTGCCAGCAGTGAATGGGGGGAGGCCGGGGCCAACGTCCTGACTTTC. It translates to CASSEWGEAGANVLTF. This rearrangement joins TRBV6-1 to TRBJ2-6; possibly TRBD2 for D (6 bases). Germline V gene data show CDR1 as MNHNS and CDR2 as SASEGT. The CDR3 spans 16 residues. Trimming pared 2 bases from V and 4 bases from J, leaving 12 bases between.

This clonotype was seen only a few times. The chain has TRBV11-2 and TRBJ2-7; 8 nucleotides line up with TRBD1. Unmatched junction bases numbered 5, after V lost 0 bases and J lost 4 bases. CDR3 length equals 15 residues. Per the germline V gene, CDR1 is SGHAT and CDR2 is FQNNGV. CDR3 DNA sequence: TGTGCCAGCAGCTTAGACAGGGGGCTCCAATACGAGCAGTACTTC. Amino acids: CASSLDRGLQYEQYF. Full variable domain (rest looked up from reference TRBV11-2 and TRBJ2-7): EAGVAQSPRYKIIEKRQSVAFWCNPISGHATLYWYQQILGQGPKLLIQFQNNGVVDDSQLPKDRFSAERLKGVDSTLKIQPAKLEDSAVYLCASSLDRGLQYEQYFGPGTRLTVT.

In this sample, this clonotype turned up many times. CDR3 DNA sequence: TGTGCCAGCAGTTGGGACAGCTCCTACAATGAGCAGTTCTTC. It yields the protein CASSWDSSYNEQFF. J is TRBJ2-1 and V is TRBV6-2 or TRBV6-3; 7 positions agree with TRBD1. Germline CDR1 and CDR2: MNHEY and SVGEGT. The V gene end was trimmed by 4 bases and the J gene end by 0 bases; junction bases not matched to a gene: 0. The CDR3 length is 14 residues.

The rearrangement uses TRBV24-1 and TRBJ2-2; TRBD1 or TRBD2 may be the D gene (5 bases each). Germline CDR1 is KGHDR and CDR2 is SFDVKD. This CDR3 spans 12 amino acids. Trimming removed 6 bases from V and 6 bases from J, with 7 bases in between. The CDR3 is CATSLGPGELFF. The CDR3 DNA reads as TGTGCCACCAGTCTGGGACCCGGGGAGCTGTTTTTT.

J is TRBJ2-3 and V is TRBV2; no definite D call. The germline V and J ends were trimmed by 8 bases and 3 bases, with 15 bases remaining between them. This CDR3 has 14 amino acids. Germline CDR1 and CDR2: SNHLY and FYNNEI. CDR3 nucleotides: TGTGCCAGCGGGTGGACGACGTCTACAGATACGCAGTATTTT. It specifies CASGWTTSTDTQYF.

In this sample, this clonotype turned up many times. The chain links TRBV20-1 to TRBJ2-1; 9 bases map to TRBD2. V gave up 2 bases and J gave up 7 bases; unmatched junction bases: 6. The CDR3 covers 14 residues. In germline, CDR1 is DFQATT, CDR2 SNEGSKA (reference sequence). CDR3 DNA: TGCAGTGCTAGATCGGCTAGCGGGAATAATGAGCAGTTCTTC. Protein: CSARSASGNNEQFF.

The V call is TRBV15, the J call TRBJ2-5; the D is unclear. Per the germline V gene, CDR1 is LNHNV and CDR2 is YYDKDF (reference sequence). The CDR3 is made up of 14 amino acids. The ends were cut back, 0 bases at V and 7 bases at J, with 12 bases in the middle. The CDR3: CATSREFPLGTQYF. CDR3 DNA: TGTGCCACCAGCAGAGAGTTTCCCCTGGGGACCCAGTACTTC.

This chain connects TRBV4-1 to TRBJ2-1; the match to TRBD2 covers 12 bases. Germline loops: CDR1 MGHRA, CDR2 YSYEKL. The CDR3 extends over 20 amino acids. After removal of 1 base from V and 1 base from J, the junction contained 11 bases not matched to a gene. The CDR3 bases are TGCGCCAGCAGCCAAGGCCCTGTGGCTAGCGGGAGGGCTTCCTACAATGAGCAGTTCTTC. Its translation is CASSQGPVASGRASYNEQFF.

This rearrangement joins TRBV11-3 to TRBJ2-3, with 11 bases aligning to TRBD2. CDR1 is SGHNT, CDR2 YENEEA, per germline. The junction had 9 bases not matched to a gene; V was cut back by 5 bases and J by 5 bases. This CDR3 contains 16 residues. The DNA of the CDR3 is TGTGCCAGCAGCCCCCGGACTAGCGGGTATATAGATACGCAGTATTTT. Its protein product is CASSPRTSGYIDTQYF. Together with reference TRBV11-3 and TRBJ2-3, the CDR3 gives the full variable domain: EAGVVQSPRYKIIEKKQPVAFWCNPISGHNTLYWYLQNLGQGPELLIRYENEEAVDDSQLPKDRFSAERLKGVDSTLKIQPAELGDSAVYLCASSPRTSGYIDTQYFGPGTRLTVL.

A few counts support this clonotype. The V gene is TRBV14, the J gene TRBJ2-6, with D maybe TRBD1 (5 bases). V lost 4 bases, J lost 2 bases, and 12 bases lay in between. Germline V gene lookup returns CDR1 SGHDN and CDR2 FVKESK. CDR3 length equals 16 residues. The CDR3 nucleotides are TGTGCCAGCAGCCCCCTTACAGGAACTGGGGCCAACGTCCTGACTTTC. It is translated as CASSPLTGTGANVLTF.

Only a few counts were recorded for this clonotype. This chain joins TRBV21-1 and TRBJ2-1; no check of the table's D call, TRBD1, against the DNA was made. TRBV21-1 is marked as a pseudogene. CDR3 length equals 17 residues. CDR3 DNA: TGTGCCAGCAGCAACCTTCACCCAGGGTCAGGTGGCGATGAGCAGTTCTTC. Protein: CASSNLHPGSGGDEQFF.

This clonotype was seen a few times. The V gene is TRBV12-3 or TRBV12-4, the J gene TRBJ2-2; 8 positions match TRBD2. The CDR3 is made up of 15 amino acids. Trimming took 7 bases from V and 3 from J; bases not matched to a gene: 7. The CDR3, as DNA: TGTGCCAGCACCCATAGCGGGACATACACCGGGGAGCTGTTTTTT. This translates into CASTHSGTYTGELFF.

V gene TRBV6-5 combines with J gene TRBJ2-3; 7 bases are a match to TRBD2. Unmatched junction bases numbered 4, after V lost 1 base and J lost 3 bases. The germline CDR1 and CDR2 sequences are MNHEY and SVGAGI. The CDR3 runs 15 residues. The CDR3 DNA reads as TGTGCCAGCAGTTACTTGGGGGGGAGGACAGATACGCAGTATTTT. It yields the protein CASSYLGGRTDTQYF.

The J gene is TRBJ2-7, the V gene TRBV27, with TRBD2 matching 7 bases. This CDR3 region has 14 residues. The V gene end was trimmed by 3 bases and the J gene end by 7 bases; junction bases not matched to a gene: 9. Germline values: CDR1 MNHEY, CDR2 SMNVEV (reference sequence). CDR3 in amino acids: CASSLERDYGEQYF. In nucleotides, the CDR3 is TGTGCCAGCAGTTTGGAGCGGGATTACGGGGAGCAGTACTTC.

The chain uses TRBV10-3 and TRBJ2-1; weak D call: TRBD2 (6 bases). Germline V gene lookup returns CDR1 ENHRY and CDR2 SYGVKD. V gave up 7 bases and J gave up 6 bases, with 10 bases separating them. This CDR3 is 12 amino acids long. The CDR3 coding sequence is TGTGCCATCACATCTAGCGCCAATGAGCAGTTCTTC. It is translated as CAITSSANEQFF.

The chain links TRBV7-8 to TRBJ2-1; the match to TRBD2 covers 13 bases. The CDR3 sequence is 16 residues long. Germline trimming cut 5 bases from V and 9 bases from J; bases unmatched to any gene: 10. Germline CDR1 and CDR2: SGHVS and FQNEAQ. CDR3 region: CASSHTSGRATGEQFF. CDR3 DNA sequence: TGTGCCAGCAGCCATACTAGCGGGAGGGCGACGGGTGAGCAGTTCTTC.

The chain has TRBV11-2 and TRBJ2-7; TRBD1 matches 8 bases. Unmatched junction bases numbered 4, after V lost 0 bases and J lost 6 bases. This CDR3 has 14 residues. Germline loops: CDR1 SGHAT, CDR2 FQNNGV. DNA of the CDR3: TGTGCCAGCAGCTTAGATCCAGGGGGCCTCGAGCAGTACGTC. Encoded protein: CASSLDPGGLEQYV.

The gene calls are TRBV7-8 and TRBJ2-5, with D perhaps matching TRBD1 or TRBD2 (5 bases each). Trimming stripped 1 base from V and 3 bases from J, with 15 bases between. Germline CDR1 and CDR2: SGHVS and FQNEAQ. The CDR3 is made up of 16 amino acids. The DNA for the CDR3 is TGTGCCAGCAGCTTAGGACAGCGGATGAGTGAAGAGACCCAGTACTTC. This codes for CASSLGQRMSEETQYF. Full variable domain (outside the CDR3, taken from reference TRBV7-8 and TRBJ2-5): GAGVSQSPRYKVAKRGQDVALRCDPISGHVSLFWYQQALGQGPEFLTYFQNEAQLDKSGLPSDRFFAERPEGSVSTLKIQRTQQEDSAVYLCASSLGQRMSEETQYFGPGTRLLVL.

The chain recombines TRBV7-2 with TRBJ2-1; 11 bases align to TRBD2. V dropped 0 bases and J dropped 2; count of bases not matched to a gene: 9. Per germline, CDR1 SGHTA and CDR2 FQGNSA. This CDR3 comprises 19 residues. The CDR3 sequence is CASSLAGTSGLLTYNEQFF. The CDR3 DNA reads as TGTGCCAGCAGCTTAGCCGGGACTAGCGGACTACTTACCTACAATGAGCAGTTCTTC.

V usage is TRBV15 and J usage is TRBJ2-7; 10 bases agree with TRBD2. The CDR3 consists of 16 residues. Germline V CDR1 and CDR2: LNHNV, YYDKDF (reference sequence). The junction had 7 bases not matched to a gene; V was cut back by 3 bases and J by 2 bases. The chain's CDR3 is CATSSRRTSGAYEQYF. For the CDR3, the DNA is TGTGCCACCAGCAGCAGGAGGACTAGCGGAGCCTACGAGCAGTACTTC.

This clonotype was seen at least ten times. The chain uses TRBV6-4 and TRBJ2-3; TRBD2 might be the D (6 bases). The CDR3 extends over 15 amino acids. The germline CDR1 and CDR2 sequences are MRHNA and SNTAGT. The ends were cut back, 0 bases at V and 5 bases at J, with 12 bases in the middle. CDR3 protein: CASSDSGGQVDTQYF. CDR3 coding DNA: TGTGCCAGCAGTGACTCGGGAGGTCAGGTAGATACGCAGTATTTT.

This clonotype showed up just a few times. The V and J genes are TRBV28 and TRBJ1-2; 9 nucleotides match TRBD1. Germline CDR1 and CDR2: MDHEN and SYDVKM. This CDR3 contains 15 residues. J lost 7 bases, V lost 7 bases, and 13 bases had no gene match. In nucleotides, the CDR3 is TGTGCCAGCACCGCCCGCTGGGACAGGGTAGGTGGCTACACCTTC. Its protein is CASTARWDRVGGYTF.

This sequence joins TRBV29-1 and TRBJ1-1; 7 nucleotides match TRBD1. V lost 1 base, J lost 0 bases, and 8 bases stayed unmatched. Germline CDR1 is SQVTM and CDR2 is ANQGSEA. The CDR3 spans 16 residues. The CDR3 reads CSVEGRGQTVNTEAFF. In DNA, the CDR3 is TGCAGCGTTGAAGGAAGGGGACAGACCGTGAACACTGAAGCTTTCTTT. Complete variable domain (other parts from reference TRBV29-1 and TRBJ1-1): SAVISQKPSRDICQRGTSLTIQCQVDSQVTMMFWYRQQPGQSLTLIATANQGSEATYESGFVIDKFPISRPNLTFSTLTVSNMSPEDSSIYLCSVEGRGQTVNTEAFFGQGTRLTVV.

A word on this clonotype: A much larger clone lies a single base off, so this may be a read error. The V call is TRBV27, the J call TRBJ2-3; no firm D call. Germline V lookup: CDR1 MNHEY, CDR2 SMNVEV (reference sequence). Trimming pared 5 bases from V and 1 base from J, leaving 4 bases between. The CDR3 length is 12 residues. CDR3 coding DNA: TGTGCCAGCAGTCTCCGCACAGATACGCAGTATTTT. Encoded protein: CASSLRTDTQYF.

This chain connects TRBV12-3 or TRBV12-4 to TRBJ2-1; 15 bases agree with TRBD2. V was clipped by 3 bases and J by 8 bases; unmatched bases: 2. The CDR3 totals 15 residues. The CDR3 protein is CASSFGLAGGYEQFF. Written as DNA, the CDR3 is TGTGCCAGCAGTTTCGGACTAGCGGGGGGGTATGAGCAGTTCTTC.